These 10 T cell receptor beta chains were all obtained from the same sample, sequenced in a study of cytomegalovirus exposure and HLA in healthy donors. Amplification used 60 Vbeta primers and 13 Jbeta primers. Measured with immunoSEQ multiplex PCR; TCRdb has only the in-frame clones, and not every one. The sample yields approximately 150,000 clones, roughly three quarters seen once. What was sequenced was PBMCs. The receptors originated from a male donor in good health and CMV-seronegative.

This chain links TRBV28 with TRBJ1-3, with D possibly TRBD1 on 6 matching bases. With 1 base removed from V and 0 bases from J, the gap between germline ends came to 13 bases. This CDR3 is 17 amino acids long. CDR1 is MDHEN, CDR2 SYDVKM, per germline. This CDR3 is CASSLFTGFGSGNTIYF. The CDR3 DNA is TGTGCCAGCAGTTTATTCACAGGGTTCGGCTCTGGAAACACCATATATTTT. Drawing the rest from reference TRBV28 and TRBJ1-3, the complete variable domain is DVKVTQSSRYLVKRTGEKVFLECVQDMDHENMFWYRQDPGLGLRLIYFSYDVKMKEKGDIPEGYSVSREKKERFSLILESASTNQTSMYLCASSLFTGFGSGNTIYFGEGSWLTVV.

J is TRBJ2-3 and V is TRBV9; TRBD1 is a possible D gene (6 bases). Per the germline V gene, CDR1 is SGDLS and CDR2 is YYNGEE. Trimming took off 3 bases at V and 2 bases at J, with 19 bases between the two ends. This CDR3 is 17 amino acids long. The CDR3 spells CASSDRPGHGNTDTQYF. The CDR3 DNA reads as TGTGCCAGCAGCGACAGACCGGGACATGGGAACACAGATACGCAGTATTTT.

This clone was counted a single time. The rearrangement joins TRBV2 to TRBJ2-1; TRBD1 agrees at 9 bases. The CDR3 spans 14 residues. The V gene's germline CDR1 is SNHLY and CDR2 FYNNEI. With V trimmed by 11 bases and J by 3 bases, 8 bases remained unmatched. As DNA, the CDR3 is TGTGCCGGGGGGGGACAGGGAGGCTACAATGAGCAGTTCTTC. Encoded protein: CAGGGQGGYNEQFF.

About this clone: A junction end diverges from the germline sequence, so it may reflect a read error. V gene TRBV5-1 combines with J gene TRBJ2-5; possible D gene TRBD2, 6 bases. The end of the DNA aligns better with TRBJ2-7, so the J call may be wrong. The length of the CDR3 is 14 residues. The germline gives CDR1 SGHRS, CDR2 YFSETQ. The DNA of the CDR3 is TGCGCCAGCAGCCACGGAGGGACCTCCCACGAGCAGTACTTC. Its protein product is CASSHGGTSHEQYF.

The chain links TRBV7-8 to TRBJ2-3, with TRBD2 matching 7 bases. V dropped 1 base and J dropped 2; count of bases not matched to a gene: 6. Germline CDR1 reads SGHVS; CDR2 reads FQNEAQ. CDR3 length: 16 amino acids. The CDR3 spells CASSLGSGLTTDTQYF. CDR3 coding DNA: TGTGCCAGCAGCTTAGGTAGCGGGCTCACCACAGATACGCAGTATTTT.

V gene TRBV6-5 combines with J gene TRBJ1-1, with D perhaps TRBD1 (6 bases). The length of the CDR3 is 14 residues. Trimming pared 8 bases from V and 0 bases from J, leaving 13 bases between. Germline V gene sequence: CDR1 MNHEY, CDR2 SVGAGI. For the CDR3, the DNA is TGTGCCAGCCGACTACAGGGTATGAACACTGAAGCTTTCTTT. This sequence encodes CASRLQGMNTEAFF.

This clone was recorded a few times. The chain links TRBV28 to TRBJ1-2; 10 bases align to TRBD1. This CDR3 is 15 amino acids long. Trimming removed 3 bases from V and 6 bases from J; junction bases left unmatched: 7. The germline V gene encodes CDR1 MDHEN and CDR2 SYDVKM. The CDR3 spells CASSLWATGGDGYTF. The CDR3 coding sequence is TGTGCCAGCAGTTTGTGGGCGACAGGGGGCGATGGCTACACCTTC.

The chain combines TRBV7-9 with TRBJ2-1, with D unclear. There are 14 residues in the CDR3. V was cut by 2 bases and J by 3 bases, with 8 bases left in between. Germline CDR1 and CDR2: SEHNR and FQNEAQ (reference sequence). As DNA, the CDR3 is TGTGCCAGCAGCTTATCAGAATTCTACAATGAGCAGTTCTTC. Residues: CASSLSEFYNEQFF.

The J gene is TRBJ1-1, the V gene TRBV7-2; D possibly corresponds to TRBD1 (5 bases). Germline CDR1 reads SGHTA; CDR2 reads FQGNSA. The CDR3 is made up of 14 amino acids. Between the trimmed V and J ends, which lost 3 bases and 1 base, there was a span of 9 bases. CDR3 in amino acids: CASSLGGSNTEAFF. The CDR3 DNA reads TGTGCCAGCAGCTTGGGGGGGTCGAACACTGAAGCTTTCTTT.

This clone was seen only a few times. V gene TRBV6-4 combines with J gene TRBJ2-2; D not resolved. Germline CDR1 is MRHNA and CDR2 is SNTAGT. Trimming removed 5 bases from V and 2 bases from J, with 9 bases in between. This CDR3 region has 14 residues. CDR3 residues: CASSWSGNTGELFF. The CDR3 nucleotides are TGTGCCAGCAGTTGGTCTGGCAACACCGGGGAGCTGTTTTTT.